The 23 T cell receptor beta chains in this list originate from one sample, sequenced in a study of T cells in Graves' hyperthyroidism and ophthalmopathy (dated by TCRdb to between 2018 and 2021). Receptor amplification or capture employed multiplex PCR. Sequencing instrument: Illumina HiSeq 2000. The TCR beta CDR3 regions were amplified from RNA transcripts. A first-round RT-PCR of the TCR CDR3 used the HTBI primer set with the Qiagen OneStep RT-PCR kit. TCRdb applied fastp at Q25 and MiXCR to the public reads, then kept only in-frame beta chains. Each entry is one CDR3 protein sequence, shown with its most common DNA and genes. Here the sample has hundreds of thousands of distinct CDR3 sequences; roughly 14% occur a single time. In total, the top ten clones hold 13% of the sample. Sequenced material: blood. These receptors all stem from a man between 18 and 29 years old with Graves' ophthalmopathy.

This clonotype was detected a few times. The V call is TRBV27, the J call TRBJ2-1; D ambiguous. This CDR3 region has 14 residues. Germline loops: CDR1 MNHEY, CDR2 SMNVEV (reference sequence). The V gene lost 2 bases and the J gene lost 2 bases, with 7 bases spanning the gap. Here the CDR3 DNA reads TGTGCCAGCAGTTTAGGGTCAGCCTACAATGAGCAGTTCTTC. This sequence encodes CASSLGSAYNEQFF.

Ten or more counts support this clonotype. The chain recombines TRBV18 with TRBJ1-5; 10 bases are a match to TRBD1. The CDR3 covers 14 residues. The V gene end was trimmed by 6 bases and the J gene end by 5 bases; junction bases not matched to a gene: 4. Germline CDR1 KGHSH, CDR2 LQKENI. CDR3 sequence: CASSEGTGDQPQHF. CDR3 DNA sequence: TGTGCCAGCTCGGAAGGGACAGGGGATCAGCCCCAGCATTTT.

The chain uses TRBV30 and TRBJ2-5; TRBD2 aligns across 15 bases. V was clipped by 1 base and J by 9 bases; unmatched bases: 3. The CDR3 spans 14 residues. Germline CDR1 is GTSNPN and CDR2 is SVGIG (reference sequence). In DNA form, the CDR3 reads TGTGCCTGGAGTGGGACTAGCGGGGGGGGGTCCCAGTACTTC. It encodes CAWSGTSGGGSQYF. The whole variable domain, filled in from reference TRBV30 and TRBJ2-5, reads SQTIHQWPATLVQPVGSPLSLECTVEGTSNPNLYWYRQAAGRGLQLLFYSVGIGQISSEVPQNLSASRPQDRQFILSSKKLLLSDSGFYLCAWSGTSGGGSQYFGPGTRLLVL.

In its sample, this clonotype was seen many times. This rearrangement joins TRBV6-1 to TRBJ2-7, with 9 nucleotides matching TRBD2. Losses at the gene ends were 7 bases for V and 6 bases for J; bases not matched to a gene: 7. The germline V gene has CDR1 MNHNS and CDR2 SASEGT. This CDR3 is built from 13 residues. The CDR3 region is CASTQRGEGEQYF. The CDR3, as DNA: TGTGCCAGCACCCAGCGGGGGGAAGGCGAGCAGTACTTC.

There are many counts of this clonotype. The chain employs TRBV7-3 and TRBJ2-1; tentatively, D is TRBD2 (6 bases). Trimming left V 4 bases short and J 5 bases short, with 15 bases between. CDR3 length: 15 amino acids. Germline lookup yields CDR1 SGHTA and CDR2 FQGTGA. The DNA of the CDR3 is TGTGCCAGCAGCTACGGGGGTGGAGCTAACAATGAGCAGTTCTTC. Translating it yields CASSYGGGANNEQFF.

This clonotype was seen a handful of times. The CDR3 DNA reads as TGCGCCAGCAGCGAAGGGTCTTTCAAGGGTGCCGGGGAGCTGTTTTTT. Protein sequence: CASSEGSFKGAGELFF. The rearrangement links TRBV5-1 to TRBJ2-2; no clear D gene. V lost 4 bases and J lost 6, with 19 bases in between. Germline V CDR1 and CDR2: SGHRS, YFSETQ. There are 16 residues in the CDR3.

There are a few counts of this clonotype. The CDR3 DNA reads as TGTGCCAGCAGCTTAATACTCGGATATAATGAAAAACTGTTTTTT. Translation gives CASSLILGYNEKLFF. The rearrangement joins TRBV7-3 to TRBJ1-4; D not certain. Germline values: CDR1 SGHTA, CDR2 FQGTGA. The V end was cut by 1 base, the J end by 4 bases, with 10 bases between. CDR3 length: 15 amino acids.

A note on this clonotype: This sequence may be a read error, since a much larger clone differs from it by one base. V gene TRBV27 combines with J gene TRBJ2-1; D is undetermined. CDR3 length equals 11 residues. Trimming removed 3 bases at V and 10 bases at J, with 7 bases between. The germline V gene encodes CDR1 MNHEY and CDR2 SMNVEV (reference sequence). CDR3 in amino acids: CASSFSREQFF. CDR3 nucleotides: TGTGCCAGCAGTTTTAGTCGGGAGCAGTTCTTC.

The chain carries TRBV9 and TRBJ2-3; D is undetermined. This CDR3 has 15 amino acids. V was cut by 6 bases and J by 7 bases, with 21 bases left in between. Per the germline V gene, CDR1 is SGDLS and CDR2 is YYNGEE. The DNA for the CDR3 is TGTGCCAGCACCACCTCCCTAGGCCAAACAAATACGCAGTATTTT. This gives the protein CASTTSLGQTNTQYF.

CDR3 sequence reads: CASGTGQGASNSPLHF. As DNA, the CDR3 is TGTGCCAGCGGCACCGGGCAGGGGGCAAGTAATTCACCCCTCCACTTT. The chain employs TRBV3-1 and TRBJ1-6; 8 bases are a match to TRBD1. The V gene's germline CDR1 is LGHDT and CDR2 YNNKEL (reference sequence). The CDR3 consists of 16 residues. The V segment lost 8 bases and the J segment 6 bases; nucleotides outside the gene matches: 12.

The V gene is TRBV29-1, the J gene TRBJ2-3; D possibly corresponds to TRBD1 (6 bases). CDR1 is SQVTM and CDR2 is ANQGSEA in the germline V gene. The V end lost 4 bases, the J end lost 2 bases, and 10 bases lay between the germline ends. The CDR3 is 13 residues long. CDR3 nucleotide sequence: TGCAGCGTTGTACAGGGCTACACAGATACGCAGTATTTT. Protein sequence: CSVVQGYTDTQYF.

This clonotype was counted a few times. The chain recombines TRBV13 with TRBJ2-3; D might be TRBD1 (5 bases). The CDR3 spans 14 residues. V lost 2 bases to trimming and J lost 4 bases, with 10 bases between them. Germline-derived CDR1 and CDR2 are PRHDT and FYEKMQ (reference sequence). The CDR3 region is CASSLPDKADTQYF. DNA for the CDR3: TGTGCCAGCAGCTTACCGGACAAGGCAGATACGCAGTATTTT.

With respect to this clonotype: A much larger clone differs by one base, so this may be a read error. The rearrangement joins TRBV6-2 or TRBV6-3 to TRBJ2-1, with D perhaps matching TRBD1 (6 bases). CDR3 length: 15 residues. Germline CDR1 is MNHEY and CDR2 is SVGEGT. This chain's CDR3 is CAGSYPSLRGNEQFF. The CDR3 nucleotides are TGTGCCGGCAGTTACCCTAGCCTTAGGGGGAATGAGCAGTTCTTC.

CDR3: CASRWTGPSGANVLTF. For the CDR3, the DNA is TGTGCCAGCAGATGGACAGGGCCATCTGGGGCCAACGTCCTGACTTTC. The V and J genes are TRBV6-2 or TRBV6-3 and TRBJ2-6; 8 bases line up with TRBD1. The V gene end was trimmed by 6 bases and the J gene end by 1 base; junction bases not matched to a gene: 5. The germline CDR1 and CDR2 sequences are MNHEY and SVGEGT. The CDR3 sequence is 16 residues long.

This clonotype was seen many times. The rearrangement joins TRBV7-2 to TRBJ1-2; no clear D gene. The V and J ends lost 0 bases and 2 bases respectively, with 13 bases between them. The length of the CDR3 is 16 residues. The germline gives CDR1 SGHTA, CDR2 FQGNSA. CDR3 coding DNA: TGTGCCAGCAGCTTAGCTCCGAGAGCCACGAACTATGGCTACACCTTC. Its translation is CASSLAPRATNYGYTF.

This clonotype was observed at least ten times. The chain is built from TRBV11-2 and TRBJ2-7, with D tentatively TRBD2 (5 bases). This CDR3 contains 14 residues. Germline V lookup: CDR1 SGHAT, CDR2 FQNNGV. Trimming removed 5 bases at V and 2 bases at J, with 13 bases between. DNA of the CDR3: TGTGCCAGCAGCCCCGGGATACCTCCCTACGAGCAGTACTTC. Protein product: CASSPGIPPYEQYF.

This clonotype was recorded at least ten times. The rearrangement uses TRBV4-1 and TRBJ2-3; no reliable D call. Germline V gives CDR1 MGHRA, CDR2 YSYEKL. V gave up 7 bases and J gave up 0 bases, with 8 bases separating them. The CDR3 has 13 amino acids. This CDR3 reads CASTAESTDTQYF. The CDR3 coding sequence is TGCGCCAGCACCGCGGAGAGCACAGATACGCAGTATTTT.

The chain is built from TRBV7-6 and TRBJ2-1, with 9 bases that match TRBD1. Germline CDR1 SGHVS, CDR2 FNYEAQ. V shed 2 bases and J 1 base; nucleotides not matched to a gene: 15. The CDR3 spans 20 residues. The CDR3 nucleotides are TGTGCCAGCAGCTTAACGGCCGGACATGGGACAGGGCGTTCCTACAATGAGCAGTTCTTC. This gives the protein CASSLTAGHGTGRSYNEQFF.

Of note for this clonotype: Mismatch with germline at one junction end may stem from a read error. The rearrangement uses TRBV25-1 and TRBJ2-1; D unresolved. This CDR3 contains 12 residues. Germline CDR1 and CDR2: MGHDK and SYGVNS. This CDR3 is CASTGPYNERFF. The CDR3 DNA sequence: TGTGCCAGCACCGGGCCCTACAATGAGCGGTTCTTC. The whole variable domain, remainder taken from reference TRBV25-1 and TRBJ2-1, is EADIYQTPRYLVIGTGKKITLECSQTMGHDKMYWYQQDPGMELHLIHYSYGVNSTEKGDLSSESTVSRIRTEHFPLTLESARPSHTSQYLCASTGPYNERFFGPGTRLTVL.

This clonotype was counted many times. This chain connects TRBV7-3 to TRBJ1-2, with 7 bases identical to TRBD1. V shed 3 bases and J 4 bases; nucleotides not matched to a gene: 8. Germline loops: CDR1 SGHTA, CDR2 FQGTGA. The CDR3 has 15 amino acids. CDR3 DNA: TGTGCCAGCAGCTTGACAGGGTCGGGATCCTATGGCTACACCTTC. It is translated as CASSLTGSGSYGYTF. The full variable domain, rest sourced from reference TRBV7-3 and TRBJ1-2, is GAGVSQTPSNKVTEKGKYVELRCDPISGHTALYWYRQSLGQGPEFLIYFQGTGAADDSGLPNDRFFAVRPEGSVSTLKIQRTERGDSAVYLCASSLTGSGSYGYTFGSGTRLTVV.

This clonotype was picked up one time. The chain links TRBV6-4 to TRBJ1-1; 10 bases agree with TRBD1. Germline V lookup: CDR1 MRHNA, CDR2 SNTAGT. The CDR3 consists of 14 residues. Germline trimming cut 0 bases from V and 6 bases from J; bases unmatched to any gene: 1. The CDR3 coding sequence is TGTGCCAGCAGTGACTCAGGACAGGGGGCTGAAGCTTTCTTT. As protein: CASSDSGQGAEAFF.

This clonotype was counted many times. J is TRBJ1-4 and V is TRBV5-6; D not certain. V shed 4 bases and J shed 6 bases, with 16 bases lying between them. Germline lookup yields CDR1 SGHDT and CDR2 YYEEEE. The CDR3 sequence is 15 residues long. The CDR3 DNA reads as TGTGCCAGCAGCCCGACGGGTTTAGGCGATGAAAAACTGTTTTTT. Amino acids: CASSPTGLGDEKLFF. Looking up the rest from reference TRBV5-6 and TRBJ1-4 gives the full variable domain: DAGVTQSPTHLIKTRGQQVTLRCSPKSGHDTVSWYQQALGQGPQFIFQYYEEEERQRGNFPDRFSGHQFPNYSSELNVNALLLGDSALYLCASSPTGLGDEKLFFGSGTQLSVL.

This clonotype was seen at least ten times. The chain employs TRBV30 and TRBJ1-5, with 9 bases aligning to TRBD1. The CDR3 has 15 residues. The germline V gene encodes CDR1 GTSNPN and CDR2 SVGIG (reference sequence). J gave up 2 bases and V 0 bases, and 2 bases lay outside the gene matches. The CDR3 DNA reads as TGTGCCTGGAGTGTACAGGGGGCTGGCAATCAGCCCCAGCATTTT. It codes for CAWSVQGAGNQPQHF.